This TCR beta chain was observed in a study of T-cell memory formation after mild COVID-19. Study-wide results and limits: Cross-reactive memory apparently joined, as some responding clones appeared in pre-infection memory.

After 5'RACE with constant-segment primers, TCR alpha and TCR beta cDNA libraries carrying sample barcodes and UMIs were obtained. TCRdb itself ran the 5' RACE reads through MiXCR, one entry per CDR3 protein. The sample contains roughly 40,000 distinct CDR3 sequences, around 6.6% of which appear only once. This CDR3 comprises 14 residues. V was cut by 4 bases and J by 5 bases, with 14 bases left in between. The germline CDR1 and CDR2 sequences are SQVTM and ANQGSEA. In this sample, this clonotype turned up many times. Its specificity is unknown. The chain uses TRBV29-1 and TRBJ2-2; D not certain. This TCR came from an adult who had mild COVID-19 (a few samples of this study predate the infection). Cell type and time point are not known. The sequenced sample consisted of PBMCs or a T cell subset sorted from them (not recorded which). In DNA, the CDR3 is TGCAGCGTTGTGTTCGTGGTGGGGACCGGGGAGCTGTTTTTT. Its protein product is CSVVFVVGTGELFF.